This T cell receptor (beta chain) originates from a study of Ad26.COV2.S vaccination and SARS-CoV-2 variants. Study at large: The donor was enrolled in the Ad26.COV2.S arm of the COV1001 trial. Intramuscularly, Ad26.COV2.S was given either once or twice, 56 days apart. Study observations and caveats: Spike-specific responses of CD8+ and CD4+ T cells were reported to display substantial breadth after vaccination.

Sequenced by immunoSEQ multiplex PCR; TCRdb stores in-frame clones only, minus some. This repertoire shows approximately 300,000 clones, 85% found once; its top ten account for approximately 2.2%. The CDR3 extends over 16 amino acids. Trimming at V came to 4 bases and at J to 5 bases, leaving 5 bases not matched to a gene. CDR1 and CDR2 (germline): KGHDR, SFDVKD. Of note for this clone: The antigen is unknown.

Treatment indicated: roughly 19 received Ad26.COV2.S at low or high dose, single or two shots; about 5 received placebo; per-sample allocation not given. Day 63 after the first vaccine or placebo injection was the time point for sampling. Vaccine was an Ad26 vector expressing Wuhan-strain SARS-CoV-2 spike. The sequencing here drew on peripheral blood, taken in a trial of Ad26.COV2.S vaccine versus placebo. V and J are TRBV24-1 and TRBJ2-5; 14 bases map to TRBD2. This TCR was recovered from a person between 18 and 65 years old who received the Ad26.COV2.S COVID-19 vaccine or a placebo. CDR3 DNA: TGTGCCACCAGTGAGGGACTAGCGGGGGTCGGGGAGACCCAGTACTTC. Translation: CATSEGLAGVGETQYF.